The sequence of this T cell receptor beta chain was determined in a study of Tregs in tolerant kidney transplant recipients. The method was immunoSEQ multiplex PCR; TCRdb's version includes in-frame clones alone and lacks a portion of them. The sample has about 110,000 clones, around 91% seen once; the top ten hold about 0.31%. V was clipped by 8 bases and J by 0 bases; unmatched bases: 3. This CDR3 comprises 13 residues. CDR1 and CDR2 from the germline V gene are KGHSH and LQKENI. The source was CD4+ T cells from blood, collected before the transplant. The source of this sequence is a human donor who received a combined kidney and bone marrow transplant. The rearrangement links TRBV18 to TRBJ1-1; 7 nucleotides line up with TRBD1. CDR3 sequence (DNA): TGTGCCAGCACGGGACAGATGAACACTGAAGCTTTCTTT. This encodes CASTGQMNTEAFF.